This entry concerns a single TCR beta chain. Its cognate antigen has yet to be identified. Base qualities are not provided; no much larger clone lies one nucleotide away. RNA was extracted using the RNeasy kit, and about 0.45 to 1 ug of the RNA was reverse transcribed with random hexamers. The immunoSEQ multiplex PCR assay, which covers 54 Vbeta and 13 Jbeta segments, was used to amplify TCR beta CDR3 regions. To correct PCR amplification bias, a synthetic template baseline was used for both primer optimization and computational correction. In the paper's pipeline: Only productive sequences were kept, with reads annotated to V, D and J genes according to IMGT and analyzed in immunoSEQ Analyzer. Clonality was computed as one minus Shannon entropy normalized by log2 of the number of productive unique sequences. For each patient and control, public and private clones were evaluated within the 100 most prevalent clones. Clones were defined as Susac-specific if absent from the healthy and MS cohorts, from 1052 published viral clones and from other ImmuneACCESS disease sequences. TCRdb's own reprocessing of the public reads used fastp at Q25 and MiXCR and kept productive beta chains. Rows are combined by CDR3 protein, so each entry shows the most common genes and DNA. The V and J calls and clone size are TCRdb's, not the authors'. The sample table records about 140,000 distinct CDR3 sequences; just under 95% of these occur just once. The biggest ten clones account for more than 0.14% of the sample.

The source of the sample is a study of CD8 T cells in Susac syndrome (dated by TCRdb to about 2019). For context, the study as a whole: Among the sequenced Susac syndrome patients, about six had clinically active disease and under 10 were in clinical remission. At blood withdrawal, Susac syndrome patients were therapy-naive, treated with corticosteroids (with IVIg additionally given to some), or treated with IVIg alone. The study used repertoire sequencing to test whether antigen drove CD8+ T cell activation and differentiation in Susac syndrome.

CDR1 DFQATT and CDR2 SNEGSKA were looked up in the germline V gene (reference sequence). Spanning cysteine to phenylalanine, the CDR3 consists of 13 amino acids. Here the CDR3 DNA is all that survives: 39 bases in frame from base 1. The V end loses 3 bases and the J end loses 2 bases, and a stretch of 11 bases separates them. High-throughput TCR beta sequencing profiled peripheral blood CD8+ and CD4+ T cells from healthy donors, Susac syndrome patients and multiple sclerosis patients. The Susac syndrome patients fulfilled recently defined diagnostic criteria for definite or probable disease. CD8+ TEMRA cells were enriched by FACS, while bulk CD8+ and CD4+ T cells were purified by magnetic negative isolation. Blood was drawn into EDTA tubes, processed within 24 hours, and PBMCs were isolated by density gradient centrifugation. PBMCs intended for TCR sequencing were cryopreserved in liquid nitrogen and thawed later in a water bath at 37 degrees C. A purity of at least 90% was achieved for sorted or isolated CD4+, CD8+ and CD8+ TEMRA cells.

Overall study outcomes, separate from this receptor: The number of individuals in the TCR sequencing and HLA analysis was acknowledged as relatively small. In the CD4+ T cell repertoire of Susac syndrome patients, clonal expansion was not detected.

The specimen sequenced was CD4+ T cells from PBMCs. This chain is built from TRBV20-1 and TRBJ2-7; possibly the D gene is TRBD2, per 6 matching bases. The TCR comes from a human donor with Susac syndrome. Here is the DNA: TGCAGTGCTAGTTGGGGGGACCCCTACGAGCAGTACTTC. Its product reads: CSASWGDPYEQYF.